This T cell receptor (beta chain) appears in the sequencing data of a study of identical twins. The sample holds a few counts of this clonotype. TCRdb re-called the 5' RACE reads with MiXCR, one entry per CDR3 protein. The table lists hundreds of thousands of distinct CDR3 sequences, around 20% of them singletons. The CDR3 spans 14 residues. Looked up from germline, CDR1 is ENHRY and CDR2 is SYGVKD. V gave up 6 bases and J gave up 0 bases; unmatched junction bases: 3. These data were likewise used in another study, on T cells expressing NK-cell markers. That source reports: Sorting was limited to alpha-beta TCR-expressing T cells with an anti-gamma-delta TCR antibody in several experiments. It was still unclear whether expanded NKG2C+ T cell clones were HCMV specific.

The receptor was isolated from a woman between 18 and 29 years old in good health. The sequencing sample was made of PBMCs. The V and J genes are TRBV10-3 and TRBJ2-3, with 7 nucleotides matching TRBD2. The CDR3 DNA is TGTGCCATCAGGGCTAGCGGTAGCACAGATACGCAGTATTTT. This gives the protein CAIRASGSTDTQYF.